Presented here are 8 T cell receptor beta chains from one specimen sequenced in a study of blood T cell repertoires in COVID-19. Generated by immunoSEQ multiplex PCR, the TCRdb table keeps only in-frame clones and is missing some. The table shows about 80,000 clones, with 78% occurring only once. The specimen sequenced was peripheral blood. The receptor set was obtained from a human donor in a cohort sampled during active COVID-19.

This clone was seen a single time. The genes are TRBV7-2 and TRBJ2-3; 9 bases are a match to TRBD2. CDR1 and CDR2 (germline): SGHTA, FQGNSA. The trim removed 2 bases at V and 15 bases at J, leaving 6 bases unmatched. The CDR3 has 12 amino acids. The CDR3 coding sequence is TGTGCCAGCAGCTTAAGCGCGGGGGGGCGATATTTT. It is translated as CASSLSAGGRYF.

This sequence joins TRBV19 and TRBJ2-3; a weak D match, TRBD1 (6 bases). The CDR3 sequence is 17 residues long. Germline V gene data show CDR1 as LNHDA and CDR2 as SQIVND (reference sequence). V was shortened by 5 bases and J by 2 bases, with 20 bases between the two germline ends. The DNA for the CDR3 is TGTGCCAGTAGTCCCCATCTCCGGGACATGTTCACAGATACGCAGTATTTT. Its protein product is CASSPHLRDMFTDTQYF.

In its sample, this clone was seen once. The chain uses TRBV19 and TRBJ1-5; D possibly corresponds to TRBD1 (6 bases). The CDR3 contains 15 residues. In germline, CDR1 is LNHDA, CDR2 SQIVND (reference sequence). V lost 7 bases and J lost 4, with 17 bases in between. The CDR3 DNA reads TGTGCCAGTACCCCCAGGGGAGTTGGGAATCAGCCCCAGCATTTT. This sequence encodes CASTPRGVGNQPQHF.

J is TRBJ2-5 and V is TRBV15, with 11 bases matching TRBD2. The CDR3 spans 16 residues. Trimming cost V 4 bases and J 4 bases; bases outside gene matches: 8. Germline CDR1 reads LNHNV; CDR2 reads YYDKDF (reference sequence). CDR3 region: CATSTRLAGWGETQYF. CDR3 in DNA: TGTGCCACCAGCACCAGACTAGCGGGGTGGGGAGAGACCCAGTACTTC. The full variable domain, with the rest looked up from reference TRBV15 and TRBJ2-5, is DAMVIQNPRYQVTQFGKPVTLSCSQTLNHNVMYWYQQKSSQAPKLLFHYYDKDFNNEADTPDNFQSRRPNTSFCFLDIRSPGLGDTAMYLCATSTRLAGWGETQYFGPGTRLLVL.

This chain joins TRBV6-2 or TRBV6-3 and TRBJ1-1, with a tentative D call TRBD1 (5 bases). The germline CDR1 and CDR2 sequences are MNHEY and SVGEGT. The ends were cut back, 4 bases at V and 2 bases at J, with 11 bases in the middle. The CDR3 has 14 amino acids. CDR3 residues: CASSFSRTNTEAFF. In DNA, the CDR3 is TGTGCCAGCAGTTTTTCGCGGACAAACACTGAAGCTTTCTTT.

V and J are TRBV27 and TRBJ2-7; tentatively, D is TRBD1 (5 bases). V lost 2 bases, J lost 2 bases, and 13 bases lay in between. CDR1 and CDR2 (germline): MNHEY, SMNVEV (reference sequence). The CDR3 extends over 15 amino acids. The CDR3 sequence is CASSLGAGRAYEQYF. The CDR3 coding sequence is TGTGCCAGCAGTTTAGGGGCAGGGCGTGCCTACGAGCAGTACTTC.

With respect to this clone: The junction shows a germline mismatch at one end, possibly a read error. The chain carries TRBV20-1 and TRBJ1-1; D is undetermined. CDR1 is DFQATT, CDR2 SNEGSKA, per germline (reference sequence). The CDR3 totals 11 residues. CDR3 amino acids: CSASGNAEAFF. The CDR3 nucleotides are TGCAGTGCTTCGGGGAACGCTGAAGCTTTCTTT.

The genes are TRBV7-9 and TRBJ1-2; D remains unclear. The V and J ends lost 3 bases and 4 bases respectively, with 18 bases between them. The germline CDR1 and CDR2 sequences are SEHNR and FQNEAQ (reference sequence). The CDR3 is 16 residues long. This chain's CDR3 is CASSFKGGRSSYGYTF. In DNA form, the CDR3 reads TGTGCCAGCAGCTTCAAAGGCGGCCGCTCCTCCTATGGCTACACCTTC.